What follows are 18 T cell receptor beta chains derived from one specimen sequenced in a study of CD8+CD57+ T cells in acquired aplastic anemia. The template used for profiling TCR beta VDJ and CDR3 was genomic DNA. TCRdb re-derived calls from the reads in MiXCR, one entry per CDR3 protein. The table has around 150,000 distinct CDR3 sequences, roughly two fifths seen once. The sequenced material came from sorted CD4+, CD8+, or CD8+CD57+ T cells (not recorded which) from PBMCs. These receptors came from a human donor in good health, serving as a control.

This clonotype was recorded many times. The chain links TRBV2 to TRBJ2-3; no definite D call. The length of the CDR3 is 12 residues. The germline V and J ends were trimmed by 0 bases and 8 bases, with 6 bases remaining between them. Germline values: CDR1 SNHLY, CDR2 FYNNEI. CDR3 nucleotide sequence: TGTGCCAGCAGTGAAGCATTTACTACGCAGTATTTT. It encodes CASSEAFTTQYF.

The CDR3 DNA follows: TGCAGTGATTCCGGGACTAGCAATGAGCAGTACTTC. Amino acid sequence: CSDSGTSNEQYF. This rearrangement joins TRBV20-1 to TRBJ2-5; TRBD2 aligns across 9 bases. V shed 7 bases, J shed 11 bases, and the junction held 11 bases outside the gene matches. This CDR3 has 12 residues. Per germline, CDR1 DFQATT and CDR2 SNEGSKA (reference sequence).

This clonotype was seen at least ten times. The J gene is TRBJ1-1, the V gene TRBV5-1; D may be TRBD1 (6 bases). The CDR3 contains 16 residues. Per the germline V gene, CDR1 is SGHRS and CDR2 is YFSETQ. The V end lost 0 bases, the J end lost 4 bases, and 16 bases lay between the germline ends. The CDR3 here is CASSLGAGAMGTEAFF. The DNA for the CDR3 is TGCGCCAGCAGCTTGGGGGCGGGGGCGATGGGCACTGAAGCTTTCTTT.

The chain carries TRBV10-2 and TRBJ2-5, with D tentatively TRBD1 or TRBD2 (7 bases each). Trimming stripped 6 bases from V and 5 bases from J, with 16 bases between. The CDR3 is 14 residues long. Germline V lookup: CDR1 WSHSY, CDR2 SAAADI. CDR3 coding DNA: TGCGCCAGCAGGAAGGGAGGGGGCGCGGAGACCCAGTACTTC. Translating gives CASRKGGGAETQYF.

The V gene is TRBV20-1, the J gene TRBJ1-2, with D possibly matching TRBD1 (5 bases). With 4 bases removed from V and 8 bases from J, the gap between germline ends came to 20 bases. The CDR3 extends over 14 amino acids. Germline CDR1 reads DFQATT; CDR2 reads SNEGSKA (reference sequence). The CDR3 sequence is CSAIPGQGERGYTF. Written as DNA, the CDR3 is TGCAGTGCTATACCCGGACAAGGGGAACGGGGCTACACCTTC.

To note about this clonotype: This may come from a read error, since a much larger clone is one base off. This chain connects TRBV3-1 to TRBJ2-1; tentative D call: TRBD1 (5 bases). The CDR3 extends over 15 amino acids. Per the germline V gene, CDR1 is LGHDT and CDR2 is YNNKEL (reference sequence). V was clipped by 1 base and J by 5 bases, with 12 bases between them. The CDR3 region has the DNA TGTGCCAGCAGCCAAGTGCCAGGGCAGGACAATGAGCAGTTCTTC. Translated, it gives CASSQVPGQDNEQFF.

This clonotype has more than one count but fewer than ten. The V and J genes are TRBV20-1 and TRBJ2-3; D not resolved. Per germline, CDR1 DFQATT and CDR2 SNEGSKA (reference sequence). The CDR3 is made up of 12 amino acids. V lost 0 bases to trimming and J lost 1 base, with 2 bases between them. The CDR3 nucleotides are TGCAGTGCTAGAGAGGGCACAGATACGCAGTATTTT. Translation gives CSAREGTDTQYF.

The chain links TRBV20-1 to TRBJ1-2, with TRBD1 as a possible D gene (5 bases). V gave up 5 bases and J gave up 8 bases, with 12 bases separating them. The germline V gene has CDR1 DFQATT and CDR2 SNEGSKA (reference sequence). The CDR3 has 11 residues. The CDR3 sequence is CSAFGGAGYTF. CDR3 in DNA: TGCAGTGCTTTTGGAGGGGCGGGCTACACCTTC.

This clonotype was counted at least ten times. V usage is TRBV4-2 and J usage is TRBJ1-1; 8 bases fit TRBD1. The trim removed 4 bases at V and 3 bases at J, leaving 10 bases unmatched. The germline gives CDR1 LGHNA, CDR2 YNFKEQ. This CDR3 region has 16 residues. CDR3 loop: CASSRTSGQGDTEAFF. CDR3 in DNA: TGTGCCAGCAGCCGGACTTCAGGACAGGGCGACACTGAAGCTTTCTTT.

This clonotype was counted many times. V and J are TRBV9 and TRBJ2-3, with TRBD1 matching 7 bases. V was clipped by 4 bases and J by 3 bases; unmatched bases: 2. Germline assignment: CDR1 SGDLS and CDR2 YYNGEE. The CDR3 is made up of 13 amino acids. The CDR3 region has the DNA TGTGCCAGCAGCAGGGACAGTACAGATACGCAGTATTTT. It is translated as CASSRDSTDTQYF.

In its sample, this clonotype was seen many times. This chain links TRBV19 with TRBJ2-1; perhaps TRBD2 as D (6 bases). The germline V gene has CDR1 LNHDA and CDR2 SQIVND (reference sequence). The ends were cut back, 7 bases at V and 10 bases at J, with 14 bases in the middle. This CDR3 comprises 12 residues. In DNA form, the CDR3 reads TGTGCCAGTAAGGGACTCGCAGGGGAGCAGTTCTTC. Translation: CASKGLAGEQFF.

V and J are TRBV2 and TRBJ2-7; possibly TRBD1 for D (5 bases). CDR3 length: 14 residues. V was trimmed by 4 bases and J by 4 bases, leaving 14 bases between them. CDR1 and CDR2 from the germline V gene are SNHLY and FYNNEI. The chain's CDR3 is CASSVGDSRYEQYF. The CDR3 DNA reads TGTGCCAGCAGTGTCGGTGACAGTAGATACGAGCAGTACTTC. Complete variable domain (other parts from reference TRBV2 and TRBJ2-7): EPEVTQTPSHQVTQMGQEVILRCVPISNHLYFYWYRQILGQKVEFLVSFYNNEISEKSEIFDDQFSVERPDGSNFTLKIRSTKLEDSAMYFCASSVGDSRYEQYFGPGTRLTVT.

Points on this clonotype: A clone one base away is much larger, so this may be a read error. It is unclear where the CDR3 begins or ends on the DNA, so no DNA is shown, and the CDR3 is as TCRdb lists it. The chain links TRBV5-8 to TRBJ1-1. The CDR3 is 14 residues long, ends included. Germline assignment: CDR1 SGHTS and CDR2 YDEGEE. CDR3 residues: CASSFGAGNTEASF.

This clonotype was observed many times. The gene calls are TRBV24-1 and TRBJ2-1; 16 bases fit TRBD2. This CDR3 is built from 17 residues. Losses at the gene ends were 0 bases for V and 9 bases for J; bases not matched to a gene: 4. Germline V lookup: CDR1 KGHDR, CDR2 SFDVKD. The CDR3 region has the DNA TGTGCCACCAGTGATTTGGGGACTAGCGGGAGGGTCGGTGAGCAGTTCTTC. This codes for CATSDLGTSGRVGEQFF.

This clonotype was detected many times. This sequence may be a read error, since a much larger clone differs from it by one base. J is TRBJ2-1 and V is TRBV29-1; no definite D call. Germline lookup yields CDR1 SQVTM and CDR2 ANQGSEA. Trimming cost V 8 bases and J 8 bases, with 13 bases left between them. This CDR3 has 11 residues. The CDR3 DNA sequence: TGCAGCCATATCATGGACGATGAGCAGTTCTTC. This translates into CSHIMDDEQFF.

The chain has TRBV29-1 and TRBJ2-7, with 9 bases aligning to TRBD1. The V segment lost 7 bases and the J segment 8 bases; nucleotides outside the gene matches: 9. This CDR3 is built from 12 residues. Germline loops: CDR1 SQVTM, CDR2 ANQGSEA. CDR3 sequence: CSALTGGRQQYF. Written as DNA, the CDR3 is TGCAGCGCCCTGACAGGGGGGAGACAGCAGTACTTC.

At least ten counts were recorded for this clonotype. The CDR3 is CSAVGPQDVSNYGYTF. In nucleotides, the CDR3 is TGCAGTGCTGTAGGTCCGCAGGACGTCTCTAACTATGGCTACACCTTC. The gene calls are TRBV20-1 and TRBJ1-2; D call uncertain. Trimming took off 5 bases at V and 0 bases at J, with 19 bases between the two ends. This CDR3 contains 16 residues. CDR1 and CDR2 from the germline V gene are DFQATT and SNEGSKA (reference sequence).

This clonotype was detected many times. This chain links TRBV25-1 with TRBJ2-3; D uncertain. The V end was cut by 4 bases, the J end by 0 bases, with 2 bases between. The length of the CDR3 is 12 residues. Germline CDR1 and CDR2: MGHDK and SYGVNS. This chain's CDR3 is CASSASTDTQYF. The CDR3 DNA reads as TGTGCCAGCAGTGCTAGCACAGATACGCAGTATTTT.